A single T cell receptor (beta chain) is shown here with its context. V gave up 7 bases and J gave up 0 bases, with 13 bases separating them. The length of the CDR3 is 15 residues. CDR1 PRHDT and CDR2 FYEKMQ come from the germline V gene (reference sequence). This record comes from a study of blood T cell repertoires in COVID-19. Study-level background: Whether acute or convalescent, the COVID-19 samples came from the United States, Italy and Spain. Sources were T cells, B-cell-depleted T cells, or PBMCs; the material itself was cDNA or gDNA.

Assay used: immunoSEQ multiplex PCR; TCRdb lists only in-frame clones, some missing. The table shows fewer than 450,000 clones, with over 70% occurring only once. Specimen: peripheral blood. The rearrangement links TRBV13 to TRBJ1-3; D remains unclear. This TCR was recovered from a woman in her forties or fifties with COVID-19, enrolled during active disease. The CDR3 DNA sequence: TGTGCCAGCACGGGAAGAGGTTACTCTGGAAACACCATATATTTT. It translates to CASTGRGYSGNTIYF.